Listed here are 21 T cell receptor beta chains from one sample, sequenced in a study of blood T cells in healthy people across ages. The authors ran a second PCR of 7 to 11 cycles using a sample-barcoded 5' primer and a J-beta primer mix. Each CDR3 protein gets one entry after TCRdb re-called the 5' RACE reads with MiXCR. The table has about 1.4 million distinct CDR3 sequences, 45% to 70% seen once. What was sequenced was blood. These TCRs come from a man between 18 and 29 years old in good health.

This clonotype has just one count. V usage is TRBV4-1 and J usage is TRBJ2-3; TRBD2 might be the D (5 bases). Germline V gene lookup returns CDR1 MGHRA and CDR2 YSYEKL. Trimming left V 6 bases short and J 3 bases short, with 16 bases between. This CDR3 region has 15 residues. The CDR3 sequence is CASRHLSPGTDTQYF. The CDR3 DNA is TGCGCCAGCAGACACCTTAGCCCGGGGACAGATACGCAGTATTTT.

The rearrangement links TRBV7-9 to TRBJ2-1; D might be TRBD1 or TRBD2, each matching 5 bases. Germline V gene lookup returns CDR1 SEHNR and CDR2 FQNEAQ (reference sequence). This CDR3 has 14 amino acids. V dropped 4 bases and J dropped 6 bases, with 13 bases sitting between them. The CDR3 DNA sequence: TGTGCCAGCAGCTGGACTCAGGGTTCCAATGAGCAGTTCTTC. Translated, it gives CASSWTQGSNEQFF.

The CDR3 DNA reads TGCAGTGCTACTCCAGCGGGTGGTACAGATACGCAGTATTTT. Translating gives CSATPAGGTDTQYF. The rearrangement uses TRBV20-1 and TRBJ2-3; D perhaps matches TRBD2 (6 bases). Trimming took 4 bases from V and 3 from J, leaving 14 bases between them. CDR3 length: 14 residues. The V gene's germline CDR1 is DFQATT and CDR2 SNEGSKA (reference sequence).

The chain couples TRBV20-1 to TRBJ1-1; weak D call: TRBD1 (5 bases). This CDR3 spans 13 amino acids. V shed 4 bases and J shed 0 bases, with 9 bases lying between them. The germline gives CDR1 DFQATT, CDR2 SNEGSKA (reference sequence). CDR3 in amino acids: CSANDRLNTEAFF. CDR3 DNA sequence: TGCAGTGCTAACGACAGATTGAACACTGAAGCTTTCTTT.

This chain links TRBV20-1 with TRBJ2-3; D not resolved. CDR3 length equals 11 residues. Germline CDR1 reads DFQATT; CDR2 reads SNEGSKA (reference sequence). V lost 5 bases to trimming and J lost 6 bases, with 9 bases between them. The CDR3 bases are TGCAGTGCTGCACTCTACGATACGCAGTATTTT. It translates to CSAALYDTQYF.

This chain uses TRBV5-1 with TRBJ2-5; no clear D. The J call is uncertain, as TRBJ2-7 better fits the DNA end. This CDR3 is 14 amino acids long. In germline, CDR1 is SGHRS, CDR2 YFSETQ. CDR3 DNA sequence: TGCGCCAGCAGCTTGGAAAGGGAAACTAACGAGCAGTACTTC. The encoded protein is CASSLERETNEQYF.

The chain employs TRBV2 and TRBJ2-5, with TRBD1 matching 11 bases. Near its end, the DNA agrees better with TRBJ2-7, so the J call may be wrong. Germline V lookup: CDR1 SNHLY, CDR2 FYNNEI. This CDR3 has 14 residues. The CDR3, as DNA: TGTGCCAGCAGTGATCGGACAGGGGGCCACGAGCAGTACTTC. Protein: CASSDRTGGHEQYF.

The V call is TRBV20-1, the J call TRBJ1-6; 7 bases line up with TRBD1. J gave up 4 bases and V 6 bases, and 3 bases lay outside the gene matches. CDR1 and CDR2 from the germline V gene are DFQATT and SNEGSKA (reference sequence). The CDR3 runs to 13 residues. CDR3 bases: TGCAGTGCGCGACAGGGATATAATTCACCCCTCCACTTT. Translating gives CSARQGYNSPLHF.

DNA of the CDR3: TGTGCCAGCAGTTACACAGGGGGTGTCACTGAAGCTTTCTTT. Protein product: CASSYTGGVTEAFF. This rearrangement joins TRBV3-1 to TRBJ1-1; 8 nucleotides align to TRBD1. The germline CDR1 and CDR2 sequences are LGHDT and YNNKEL (reference sequence). Trimming at V came to 6 bases and at J to 4 bases, leaving 7 bases not matched to a gene. The CDR3 contains 14 residues.

The chain couples TRBV4-1 to TRBJ1-6; weak D call: TRBD1 (5 bases). The CDR3 sequence is 15 residues long. Trimming removed 3 bases at V and 11 bases at J, with 17 bases between. From germline, CDR1 is MGHRA and CDR2 YSYEKL. As DNA, the CDR3 is TGCGCCAGCAGCCAGCAGGGAGAGGAGAATCCACCCCTCCACTTT. Translated, it gives CASSQQGEENPPLHF.

The chain carries TRBV6-1 and TRBJ2-7; D is uncertain. Germline CDR1 MNHNS, CDR2 SASEGT. The CDR3 covers 16 residues. Trimming took off 1 base at V and 2 bases at J, with 15 bases between the two ends. The CDR3 DNA follows: TGTGCCAGCAGTGAAGTCAGTAGCTATACTACCTACGAGCAGTACTTC. It is translated as CASSEVSSYTTYEQYF.

The chain uses TRBV6-2 or TRBV6-3 and TRBJ2-7; possible D gene TRBD1, 6 bases. CDR1 is MNHEY, CDR2 SVGEGT, per germline. Trimming left V 7 bases short and J 2 bases short, with 15 bases between. This CDR3 region has 14 residues. The CDR3 spells CASTGTKVPYEQYF. The CDR3 bases are TGTGCCAGCACCGGGACAAAGGTACCCTACGAGCAGTACTTC.

The rearrangement joins TRBV29-1 to TRBJ2-1; D might be TRBD2 (5 bases). The closer fit of TRBJ2-7 to the DNA end suggests the J call may be wrong. Germline V lookup: CDR1 SQVTM, CDR2 ANQGSEA. The CDR3 runs 13 residues. CDR3 in amino acids: CSVPGLITNEQYF. The CDR3 DNA reads as TGCAGCGTTCCCGGACTGATAACCAACGAGCAGTACTTC.

The sample holds one count of this clonotype. The chain links TRBV5-5 to TRBJ2-3, with 8 nucleotides matching TRBD2. The CDR3 extends over 15 amino acids. With V trimmed by 1 base and J by 5 bases, 6 bases remained unmatched. CDR1 is SGHKS, CDR2 YYEKEE, per germline (reference sequence). DNA for the CDR3: TGTGCCAGCAGCTTGCCGGGGGGGCATGGAGATACGCAGTATTTT. Its translation is CASSLPGGHGDTQYF.

The table lists this clonotype with a few counts. The V and J genes are TRBV29-1 and TRBJ2-7; 9 bases are a match to TRBD2. V shed 0 bases and J 3 bases; nucleotides not matched to a gene: 18. Germline-derived CDR1 and CDR2 are SQVTM and ANQGSEA. The CDR3 runs 19 residues. The CDR3 coding sequence is TGCAGCGTTGAAGACCCTTTGGATGGGCGGGAGGGCGTAGACTACGAGCAGTACTTC. This sequence encodes CSVEDPLDGREGVDYEQYF.

The chain couples TRBV21-1 to TRBJ2-4. TRBV21-1 is noted as a pseudogene. The CDR3 consists of 17 residues. The chain's CDR3 is CASSKEKFFGAKNIQYF. In nucleotides, the CDR3 is TGTGCCAGCAGCAAAGAAAAGTTCTTTGGAGCCAAAAACATTCAGTACTTC.

The CDR3 DNA reads TGCGCCAGCAGCTTGGATGTGGGTCGCGAGCAGTTCTTC. Residues: CASSLDVGREQFF. The chain has TRBV5-1 and TRBJ2-1, with D unclear. The CDR3 spans 13 residues. Germline V gene sequence: CDR1 SGHRS, CDR2 YFSETQ. Trimming left V 0 bases short and J 10 bases short, with 11 bases between. Full variable domain (outside the CDR3, taken from reference TRBV5-1 and TRBJ2-1): KAGVTQTPRYLIKTRGQQVTLSCSPISGHRSVSWYQQTPGQGLQFLFEYFSETQRNKGNFPGRFSGRQFSNSRSEMNVSTLELGDSALYLCASSLDVGREQFFGPGTRLTVL.

This clonotype was counted a single time. This chain uses TRBV4-3 with TRBJ2-4; 7 positions match TRBD1. The tail of the sequence fits TRBJ2-7 better, so the J call may be wrong. The CDR3 extends over 15 amino acids. CDR1 LGHNA and CDR2 YSLEER come from the germline V gene. CDR3 amino acids: CASSQEVGTANEQYF. The CDR3, as DNA: TGCGCCAGCAGCCAAGAAGTGGGGACAGCGAACGAGCAGTACTTC.

This clonotype was observed a handful of times. V usage is TRBV2 and J usage is TRBJ2-6; 9 nucleotides match TRBD1. The CDR3 sequence is 19 residues long. Losses at the gene ends were 5 bases for V and 2 bases for J; bases not matched to a gene: 13. From germline, CDR1 is SNHLY and CDR2 FYNNEI. The CDR3 DNA reads TGTGCCAGCAGTCACCGGGACAGGGAATTCGGCCCTGGGGCCAACGTCCTGACTTTC. Amino acid sequence: CASSHRDREFGPGANVLTF.

The V call is TRBV10-3, the J call TRBJ2-3, with D unclear. V was pared by 6 bases and J by 0 bases, with 13 bases between. The germline V gene encodes CDR1 ENHRY and CDR2 SYGVKD. This CDR3 has 15 residues. The CDR3 here is CAISNRQDSTDTQYF. Written as DNA, the CDR3 is TGTGCCATCAGCAATCGCCAGGACAGCACAGATACGCAGTATTTT.

V and J are TRBV6-1 and TRBJ2-7, with no clear D. This CDR3 contains 14 residues. Germline V gene lookup returns CDR1 MNHNS and CDR2 SASEGT. Trimming shortened V by 11 bases and J by 1 base, and 18 bases separated the two germline ends. The CDR3 nucleotides read TGTGCCGGCGTCCATCGGTTAGCATCCTACGAGCAGTACTTC. This codes for CAGVHRLASYEQYF.